This is a list of T cell receptor beta chains from one sample in a study of blood T cell repertoires in COVID-19. The repertoire was sequenced with immunoSEQ multiplex PCR; TCRdb's copy has only in-frame clones and lacks some. Of about 200,000 clones in the sample, 80% to 90% were seen once. Material for sequencing was peripheral blood. The receptors were sampled from a man aged 55-75 years who had recovered from COVID-19. Each CDR3 is given with its conserved first and last residue. The D gene is left open where the match is weak. Clone size appears in some rows only: once, few, many, or a class for an expanded clone.

D gene | J gene | clone size | V gene | CDR3 DNA | CDR3 protein
. | TRBJ1-2 | . | TRBV7-2 | TGTGCCAGCAGCCCCCAGGACACGAACTATGGCTACACCTTC | CASSPQDTNYGYTF
. | TRBJ1-1 | once | TRBV7-3 | TGTGCCAGCAGCTTATCCGGGAACACTGAAGCTTTCTTT | CASSLSGNTEAFF
TRBD2 | TRBJ2-7 | . | TRBV30 | TGTGCCTGGAGTGATACTAGCGGGAGGGCCAGTTTCTACGAGCAGTACTTC | CAWSDTSGRASFYEQYF
TRBD1 | TRBJ2-5 | . | TRBV5-1 | TGCGCCAGCAGCTACCCTCGACAGGGGGGAGGACAAGAGACCCAGTACTTC | CASSYPRQGGGQETQYF
. | TRBJ2-7 | . | TRBV19 | TGTGCCAGTAGTGCGTCAGGGGCCCGGCAACCTTACTCCTACGAGCAGTACTTC | CASSASGARQPYSYEQYF
. | TRBJ2-2 | . | TRBV24-1 | TGTGCCACCAGTGTCACAGGAAGGGAGGTCGGGGAGCTGTTTTTT | CATSVTGREVGELFF
. | TRBJ2-1 | . | TRBV3-1/TRBV3-2 | TGTGCCAGCAGCCAAGCTGGGGGCAGCTACAATGAGCAGTTCTTC | CASSQAGGSYNEQFF
TRBD1 | TRBJ2-7 | . | TRBV19 | TGTGCCAGTAGAAGCTCGACAGGGGTAGGGGAGCAGTACTTC | CASRSSTGVGEQYF
. | TRBJ1-5 | . | TRBV29-1 | TGCAGCGTTGATAAACAGGGTGATCAGCCCCAGCATTTT | CSVDKQGDQPQHF
. | TRBJ2-7 | . | TRBV3-1/TRBV3-2 | TGTGCCAGCAGCGTGTGGACTGGTACCTACGAGCAGTACTTC | CASSVWTGTYEQYF
. | TRBJ1-1 | . | TRBV10-3 | TGTGCCATCAGTCAAGGGGGGGACACTGAAGCTTTCTTT | CAISQGGDTEAFF
. | TRBJ2-5 | . | TRBV3-1/TRBV3-2 | TGTGCCAGCAGCCAAGATAGAGAGACCCAGTACTTC | CASSQDRETQYF
. | TRBJ1-2 | . | TRBV7-2 | TGTGCCAGCAGCTTAGACGGAGGGGCCCGGAACTATGGCTACACCTTC | CASSLDGGARNYGYTF
TRBD1 | TRBJ2-4 | once | TRBV19 | TGTGCCAGTGCCTCAAGGACAGGGGGGTGGAACATTCAGTACTTC | CASASRTGGWNIQYF
TRBD2 | TRBJ2-5 | . | TRBV9 | TGTGCCAGCAGCGCTGGCGCGGGAGCGGGGGAGGAGACCCAGTACTTC | CASSAGAGAGEETQYF
. | TRBJ2-7 | . | TRBV18 | TGTGCCAGCTCACCACGACTGCGGGCCTACGAGCAGTACTTC | CASSPRLRAYEQYF
. | TRBJ2-7 | . | TRBV7-8 | TGTGCCAGCAGCTCCTCGCGGGGCCGCTCCTACGAGCAGTACTTC | CASSSSRGRSYEQYF
. | TRBJ2-3 | . | TRBV10-3 | TGTGCCATCAGTGATTCCGGGACACCTTCGACAGATACGCAGTATTTT | CAISDSGTPSTDTQYF
. | TRBJ1-5 | . | TRBV6-1 | TGTGCCAGCAGTGATATCTTCGGGAGCAATCAGCCCCAGCATTTT | CASSDIFGSNQPQHF
TRBD2 | TRBJ2-1 | . | TRBV19 | TGTGCCAGTAGTATGGGTAAAGGGCTAGCGGGAGACAATAGAAATGAGCAGTTCTTC | CASSMGKGLAGDNRNEQFF
. | TRBJ2-2 | . | TRBV11-2 | TGTGCCAGCAGCTTGGGCGGGGCGAACACCGGGGAGCTGTTTTTT | CASSLGGANTGELFF
TRBD1 | TRBJ1-3 | . | TRBV19 | TGTGCCAGTAGTATCAGGGGACAGGGGGGCCGAGCAGCTGGAAACACCATATATTTT | CASSIRGQGGRAAGNTIYF
. | TRBJ2-7 | . | TRBV28 | TGTGCCAGCAGTTCCCCTGGGGGGAACGGCTACGAGCAGTACTTC | CASSSPGGNGYEQYF
TRBD2 | TRBJ2-7 | . | TRBV9 | TGTGCCAGCAGCGTGGTGGGGGGGACCACCGACGAGCAGTACTTC | CASSVVGGTTDEQYF
TRBD2 | TRBJ2-1 | . | TRBV29-1 | TGCAGCGTTTCTAGCGGGAGGCCCGGTGGCGAGCAGTTCTTC | CSVSSGRPGGEQFF
. | TRBJ1-3 | . | TRBV11-2 | TGTGCCAGCAGCGCCGGACACTCTGGAAACACCATATATTTT | CASSAGHSGNTIYF
. | TRBJ1-6 | . | TRBV10-3 | TGTGCCATCAGCGACTCCAGCTCCTATAATTCACCCCTCCACTTT | CAISDSSSYNSPLHF
. | TRBJ1-1 | . | TRBV18 | TGTGCCAGCTCACCCCCACAGGCTATGAACACTGAAGCTTTCTTT | CASSPPQAMNTEAFF
TRBD1 | TRBJ2-7 | . | TRBV5-1 | TGCGCCAGCAGCTTGGGGGGACAGTACGAGCAGTACTTC | CASSLGGQYEQYF
. | TRBJ1-3 | once | TRBV6-5 | TGTGCCAGCAGTTACCCGCAGGGAAACACCATATATTTT | CASSYPQGNTIYF
. | TRBJ1-2 | . | TRBV6-5 | TGTGCCAGCAGTTCGACAGCCAACTATGGCTACACCTTC | CASSSTANYGYTF
TRBD2 | TRBJ2-3 | . | TRBV29-1 | TGCAGCGTGAGCCCGGGACTAGCAACCACAGATACGCAGTATTTT | CSVSPGLATTDTQYF
TRBD1 | TRBJ1-5 | . | TRBV7-8 | TGTGCCAGCAGCGCAGGGGGGAGCAATCAGCCCCAGCATTTT | CASSAGGSNQPQHF
. | TRBJ2-1 | . | TRBV10-1 | TGCGCCAGCAGCCCCCGGGTCGGACATTTAGGCAATGAGCAGTTCTTC | CASSPRVGHLGNEQFF
. | TRBJ1-5 | . | TRBV28 | TGTGCCAGCACCATGACAGTCAATCAGCCCCAGCATTTT | CASTMTVNQPQHF
TRBD1 | TRBJ1-2 | . | TRBV5-4 | TGTGCCAGCAGCTTAGCAGGGGGCGCGGGCTATGGCTACACCTTC | CASSLAGGAGYGYTF
TRBD1 | TRBJ1-1 | . | TRBV5-5 | TGTGCCAGCAGCACGGGACAGGGGAACACTGAAGCTTTCTTT | CASSTGQGNTEAFF
. | TRBJ2-3 | . | TRBV11-2 | TGTGCCAGCAGCTTAGGGGGGCCGAGGCCCGAATATTTT | CASSLGGPRPEYF
. | TRBJ2-7 | . | TRBV6-5 | TGTGCCGCCATTCGGGGGACCGAGCAGTACTTC | CAAIRGTEQYF
. | TRBJ2-3 | . | TRBV28 | TGTGCCAGTACCCGCCGGGGCACAGATACGCAGTATTTT | CASTRRGTDTQYF
. | TRBJ2-7 | . | TRBV28 | TGTGCCAGCAGCCCCACAGGGGCGCACTCTGGAGGGGAGCAGTACTTC | CASSPTGAHSGGEQYF
. | TRBJ1-6 | . | TRBV7-2 | TGTGCCAGCAGCCCAACAGGCCAGCGGGGTAATTCACCCCTCCACTTT | CASSPTGQRGNSPLHF
. | TRBJ2-3 | . | TRBV7-2 | TGTGCCAGCAGCTCCCCGGGTTTGGCCCCCACAGATACGCAGTATTTT | CASSSPGLAPTDTQYF
. | TRBJ2-2 | . | TRBV19 | TGTGCCAGCCCAGGGATCACCGGGGAGCTGTTTTTT | CASPGITGELFF
. | TRBJ2-7 | . | TRBV7-8 | TGTGCCAGCAGCTTTCCAGGGGCGGGCGAGCAGTACTTC | CASSFPGAGEQYF
. | TRBJ1-4 | few | TRBV7-9 | TGTGCCAGCAGCTTTGGCCAGGATAATGAAAAACTGTTTTTT | CASSFGQDNEKLFF
TRBD1 | TRBJ1-5 | . | TRBV6-5 | TGTGCCAGCAGGAAGACAGGGTTGAATCAGCCCCAGCATTTT | CASRKTGLNQPQHF
TRBD2 | TRBJ2-1 | . | TRBV27 | TGTGCCAGCAGTTTAGGAGGGACTAGCGGGAGTTACAATGAGCAGTTCTTC | CASSLGGTSGSYNEQFF
. | TRBJ1-2 | . | TRBV28 | TGTGCCAGCAGCCAACAGTGGATCTCTAACTATGGCTACACCTTC | CASSQQWISNYGYTF
TRBD1 | TRBJ1-2 | many | TRBV19 | TGTGCCAGTGTGGACAGGGGAGTAAGTAACTATGGCTACACCTTC | CASVDRGVSNYGYTF
. | TRBJ1-1 | . | TRBV19 | TGTGCCAGTATCACCCAGGGTGGAATGACTGAAGCTTTCTTT | CASITQGGMTEAFF
. | TRBJ1-2 | . | TRBV29-1 | TGCAGCGCCCAAGGCGGGGGAGGCTACACCTTC | CSAQGGGGYTF
. | TRBJ2-2 | . | TRBV5-4 | TGTGCCAGCAGCCTACAGGGCACCGGGGAGCTGTTTTTT | CASSLQGTGELFF
. | TRBJ1-1 | . | TRBV2 | TGTGCCAGCAGTGAACTTGGGGGGGGTAGCACTGAAGCTTTCTTT | CASSELGGGSTEAFF
TRBD1 | TRBJ2-5 | . | TRBV5-1 | TGCGCCAGCAGCGAGGGACAGGGAGAGACCCAGTACTTC | CASSEGQGETQYF
. | TRBJ2-1 | . | TRBV7-8 | TGTGCCAGCAGCTTAGAAGGCAGGGCCTACAATGAGCAGTTCTTC | CASSLEGRAYNEQFF